This TCR beta chain was sequenced in a study of CD8 T cells in Susac syndrome. General study points: The study conceded that relatively few individuals underwent its TCR sequencing and HLA analysis.

Random hexamers were used to reverse transcribe the RNA input (about 0.5 to 1 ug). The authors amplified TCR beta CDR3 across 54 Vbeta and 13 Jbeta using immunoSEQ multiplex PCR. TCRdb reanalysed the immunoSEQ multiplex PCR reads using MiXCR and keeps one entry per CDR3 protein. Of about 200,000 distinct CDR3 sequences in the sample, 92% are singletons; the top ten hold approximately 0.13%. The multiple sclerosis control group comprised treatment-naive patients with stable or active relapsing-remitting disease. Through negative isolation, CD4+ and CD8+ T cells were obtained, while TEMRA cells were enriched using FACS. As to this clonotype: What it binds is not known.

The CDR3 runs to 14 residues. Trimming took 5 bases from V and 1 from J, leaving 11 bases between them. Germline assignment: CDR1 SEHNR and CDR2 FQNEAQ (reference sequence). V and J are TRBV7-9 and TRBJ1-2; no reliable D call. The material sequenced was CD8+ T cells from PBMCs. This clonotype was obtained from a human donor with multiple sclerosis. CDR3 amino acids: CASSPPGLNYGYTF. The CDR3 DNA reads as TGTGCCAGCAGCCCTCCCGGCCTTAACTATGGCTACACCTTC.